Presented here are 13 T cell receptor beta chains from one specimen sequenced in a study of blood T cell repertoires in COVID-19. Assay used: immunoSEQ multiplex PCR; TCRdb lists only in-frame clones, some missing. The profile covers about 28,000 clones, with approximately 86% appearing a single time and 5.4% taken by the ten largest. The sequenced sample consisted of peripheral blood. The receptors shown here come from a man in his sixties with active COVID-19.

This clone has just a few counts. The gene calls are TRBV6-6 and TRBJ1-3; TRBD1 matches 7 bases. V was pared by 9 bases and J by 1 base, with 6 bases of the junction left unmatched. The CDR3 loop spans 14 amino acids. Germline V gene sequence: CDR1 MNHNY, CDR2 SVGAGI (reference sequence). CDR3 nucleotide sequence: TGTGCCAGTCGGACAGGACCGTCTGGAAACACCATATATTTT. Protein sequence: CASRTGPSGNTIYF.

V gene TRBV10-3 combines with J gene TRBJ1-2; D unclear. The V end was cut by 10 bases, the J end by 0 bases, with 12 bases between. CDR1 ENHRY and CDR2 SYGVKD come from the germline V gene. CDR3 size: 13 residues. CDR3 region: CATERQPNYGYTF. The CDR3 region has the DNA TGTGCCACCGAGCGGCAGCCTAACTATGGCTACACCTTC.

In this sample, this clone turned up a few times. CDR3 loop: CASRREDHYGYTF. CDR3 nucleotide sequence: TGTGCCAGTAGACGGGAAGACCACTATGGCTACACCTTC. The rearrangement joins TRBV19 to TRBJ1-2; the D is unclear. The CDR3 has 13 amino acids. In germline, CDR1 is LNHDA, CDR2 SQIVND (reference sequence). The V end lost 6 bases, the J end lost 3 bases, and 11 bases lay between the germline ends.

V gene TRBV9 combines with J gene TRBJ2-1; 9 positions agree with TRBD1. Losses at the gene ends were 3 bases for V and 4 bases for J; bases not matched to a gene: 8. Germline V gives CDR1 SGDLS, CDR2 YYNGEE. CDR3 length: 16 residues. CDR3 region: CASSAMTGGPYNEQFF. The DNA for the CDR3 is TGTGCCAGCAGCGCCATGACAGGGGGGCCATACAATGAGCAGTTCTTC. The entire variable domain, with the rest obtained from reference TRBV9 and TRBJ2-1, is as follows: DSGVTQTPKHLITATGQRVTLRCSPRSGDLSVYWYQQSLDQGLQFLIQYYNGEERAKGNILERFSAQQFPDLHSELNLSSLELGDSALYFCASSAMTGGPYNEQFFGPGTRLTVL.

The J gene is TRBJ2-3, the V gene TRBV9; tentatively, D is TRBD2 (6 bases). V dropped 4 bases and J dropped 2 bases, with 14 bases sitting between them. The CDR3 length is 15 residues. Germline V gene data show CDR1 as SGDLS and CDR2 as YYNGEE. The CDR3 spells CASSRFGSPTDTQYF. Here the CDR3 DNA reads TGTGCCAGCAGCCGATTCGGGAGCCCCACAGATACGCAGTATTTT.

The chain combines TRBV7-9 with TRBJ2-7, with 10 bases aligning to TRBD1. The germline V gene has CDR1 SEHNR and CDR2 FQNEAQ (reference sequence). This CDR3 contains 17 residues. Trimming cost V 1 base and J 3 bases; bases outside gene matches: 9. The CDR3 spells CASSLGTRGTGDYEQYF. The CDR3 bases are TGTGCCAGCAGCTTAGGAACCCGCGGGACAGGGGACTACGAGCAGTACTTC.

The J gene is TRBJ2-2, the V gene TRBV28; 7 bases fit TRBD2. This CDR3 spans 13 amino acids. Losses at the gene ends were 2 bases for V and 13 bases for J; bases not matched to a gene: 7. In germline, CDR1 is MDHEN, CDR2 SYDVKM. The DNA for the CDR3 is TGTGCCAGCAGTTTACTCCGGGGGGTAGGGCTGTTTTTT. Protein: CASSLLRGVGLFF.

The CDR3 DNA is TGTGCCAGCAGCGCTGGACTAGCGGGATCCTACAATGAGCAGTTCTTC. Translation: CASSAGLAGSYNEQFF. The rearrangement joins TRBV5-4 to TRBJ2-1, with 12 bases that match TRBD2. The CDR3 length is 16 residues. The J segment lost 1 base and the V segment lost 4 bases, leaving 3 bases of the junction unmatched. Germline CDR1 SGHNT, CDR2 YYREEE (reference sequence).

The V call is TRBV20-1, the J call TRBJ1-1; the D gene is possibly TRBD1 (6 bases). CDR3 size: 11 residues. From germline, CDR1 is DFQATT and CDR2 SNEGSKA (reference sequence). The CDR3 coding sequence is TGCAGGGGAATAGGGGGCACTGAAGCTTTCTTT. This codes for CRGIGGTEAFF.

This clone was seen just once. The V call is TRBV10-1, the J call TRBJ2-1; D is possibly TRBD2 (6 bases). V dropped 0 bases and J dropped 8 bases, with 11 bases sitting between them. The germline gives CDR1 WNHNN, CDR2 SYGVQD (reference sequence). The CDR3 covers 14 residues. The CDR3 DNA reads as TGCGCCAGCAGTGAGTCGGCGGGGCAGGATGAGCAGTTCTTC. Residues: CASSESAGQDEQFF.

This chain links TRBV7-9 with TRBJ2-1; TRBD2 is a possible D gene (6 bases). V was clipped by 1 base and J by 8 bases, with 15 bases between them. The CDR3 totals 15 residues. The germline gives CDR1 SEHNR, CDR2 FQNEAQ (reference sequence). The CDR3: CASSLGRGRFDEQFF. Here the CDR3 DNA reads TGTGCCAGCAGCTTAGGGCGGGGAAGGTTCGATGAGCAGTTCTTC.

The chain carries TRBV4-2 and TRBJ2-2; D is uncertain. The CDR3 consists of 13 residues. CDR1 is LGHNA, CDR2 YNFKEQ, per germline. V was shortened by 6 bases and J by 5 bases, with 10 bases between the two germline ends. CDR3 region: CASRAILTGELFF. CDR3 DNA sequence: TGTGCCAGCAGAGCCATCTTGACCGGGGAGCTGTTTTTT.

The CDR3 loop reads CASSPFTSRQQETQYF. The CDR3 DNA follows: TGTGCCAGCTCACCATTTACTAGCCGTCAGCAGGAGACCCAGTACTTC. The genes are TRBV18 and TRBJ2-5; the D gene is possibly TRBD2 (6 bases). V was shortened by 2 bases and J by 5 bases, with 18 bases between the two germline ends. CDR3 length: 16 amino acids. Looked up from germline, CDR1 is KGHSH and CDR2 is LQKENI.